One T cell receptor beta chain is described in this entry. Its matching antigen is unknown. Trimming cost V 4 bases and J 4 bases; bases outside gene matches: 4. Germline V lookup: CDR1 MDHEN, CDR2 SYDVKM. CDR3 size: 14 residues. This specimen comes from a study of cytomegalovirus exposure and HLA in healthy donors. Study-level results: It was reported that the classifier diagnosed cytomegalovirus status with high specificity and sensitivity in both the original and validation cohorts. Investigators reported 164 TCR beta chains as tied to cytomegalovirus. A few of the chains that were CMV-associated were confirmed in vitro to be specific for CMV antigens.

Profiled with immunoSEQ multiplex PCR; TCRdb holds only in-frame clones, not every one. The sample contains under 200,000 clones, about 90% of which appear only once. The clonotype originates from a woman aged 18-30 years in good health and CMV-seropositive. This chain joins TRBV28 and TRBJ2-1; 7 bases agree with TRBD1. The sequencing input was PBMCs. CDR3 protein: CASSSGQLYNEQFF. In DNA, the CDR3 is TGTGCCAGCAGTTCGGGACAGCTTTACAATGAGCAGTTCTTC.